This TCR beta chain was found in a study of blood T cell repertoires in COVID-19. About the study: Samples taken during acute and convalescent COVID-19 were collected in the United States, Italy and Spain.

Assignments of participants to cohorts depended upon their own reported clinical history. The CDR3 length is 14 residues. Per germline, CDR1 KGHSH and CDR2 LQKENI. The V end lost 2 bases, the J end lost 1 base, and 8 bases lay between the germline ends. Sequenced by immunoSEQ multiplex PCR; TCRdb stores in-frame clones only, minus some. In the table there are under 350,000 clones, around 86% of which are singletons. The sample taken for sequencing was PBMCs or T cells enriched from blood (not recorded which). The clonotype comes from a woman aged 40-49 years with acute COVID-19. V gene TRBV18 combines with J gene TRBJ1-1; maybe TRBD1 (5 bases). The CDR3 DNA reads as TGTGCCAGCTCACCAACCAGGGAGAACACTGAAGCTTTCTTT. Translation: CASSPTRENTEAFF.